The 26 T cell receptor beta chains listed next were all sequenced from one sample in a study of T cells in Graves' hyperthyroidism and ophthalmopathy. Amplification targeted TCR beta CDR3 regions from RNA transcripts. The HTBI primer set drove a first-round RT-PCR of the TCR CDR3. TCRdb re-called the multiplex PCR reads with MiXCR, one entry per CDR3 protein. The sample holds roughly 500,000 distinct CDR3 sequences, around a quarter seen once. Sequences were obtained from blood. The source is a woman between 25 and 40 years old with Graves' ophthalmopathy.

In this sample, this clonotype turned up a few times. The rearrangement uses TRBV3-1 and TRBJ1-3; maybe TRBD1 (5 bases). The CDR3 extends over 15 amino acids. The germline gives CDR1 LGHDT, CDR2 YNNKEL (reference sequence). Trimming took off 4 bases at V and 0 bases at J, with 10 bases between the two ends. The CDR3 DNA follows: TGTGCCAGCAGCCGGGACGGTAGCTCTGGAAACACCATATATTTT. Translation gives CASSRDGSSGNTIYF.

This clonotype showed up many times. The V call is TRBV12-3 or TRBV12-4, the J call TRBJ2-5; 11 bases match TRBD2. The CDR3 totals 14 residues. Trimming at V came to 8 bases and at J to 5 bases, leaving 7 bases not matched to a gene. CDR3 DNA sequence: TGTGCCAGCGGTAGCGGGGGGGTGAGGGAGACCCAGTACTTC. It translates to CASGSGGVRETQYF.

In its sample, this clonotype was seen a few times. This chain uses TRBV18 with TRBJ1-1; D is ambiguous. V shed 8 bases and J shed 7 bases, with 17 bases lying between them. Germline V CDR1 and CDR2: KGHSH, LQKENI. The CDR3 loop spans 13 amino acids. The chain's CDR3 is CASRSDDEREAFF. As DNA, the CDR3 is TGTGCCAGCCGCTCTGACGACGAACGTGAAGCTTTCTTT.

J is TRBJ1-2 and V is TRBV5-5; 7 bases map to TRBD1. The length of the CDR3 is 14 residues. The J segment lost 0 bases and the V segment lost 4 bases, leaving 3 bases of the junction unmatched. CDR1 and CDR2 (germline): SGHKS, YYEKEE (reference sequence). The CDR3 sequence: CASSDRAANYGYTF. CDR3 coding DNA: TGTGCCAGCAGCGACAGGGCAGCTAACTATGGCTACACCTTC.

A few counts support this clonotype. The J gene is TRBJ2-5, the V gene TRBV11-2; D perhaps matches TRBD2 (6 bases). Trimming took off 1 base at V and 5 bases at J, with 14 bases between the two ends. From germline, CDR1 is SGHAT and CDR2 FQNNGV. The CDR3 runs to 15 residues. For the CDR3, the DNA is TGTGCCAGCAGCTTAGTTGGGCGGGGACGTGAGACCCAGTACTTC. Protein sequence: CASSLVGRGRETQYF.

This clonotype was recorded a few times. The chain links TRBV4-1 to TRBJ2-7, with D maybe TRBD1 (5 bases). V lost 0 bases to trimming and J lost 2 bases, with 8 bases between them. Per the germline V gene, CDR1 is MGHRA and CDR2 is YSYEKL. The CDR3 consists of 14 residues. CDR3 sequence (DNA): TGCGCCAGCAGCCAAGATTCACAGGCCTACGAGCAGTACTTC. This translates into CASSQDSQAYEQYF.

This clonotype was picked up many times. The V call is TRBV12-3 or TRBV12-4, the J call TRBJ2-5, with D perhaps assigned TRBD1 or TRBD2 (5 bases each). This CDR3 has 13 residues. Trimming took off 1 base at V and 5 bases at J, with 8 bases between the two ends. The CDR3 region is CASSLGGTETQYF. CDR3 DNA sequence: TGTGCCAGCAGTTTAGGAGGGACCGAGACCCAGTACTTC.

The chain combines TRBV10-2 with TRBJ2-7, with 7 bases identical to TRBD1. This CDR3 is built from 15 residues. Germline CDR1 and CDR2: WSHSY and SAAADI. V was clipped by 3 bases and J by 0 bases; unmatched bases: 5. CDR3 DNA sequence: TGCGCCAGCAGTGATACAGGGGTGAGCTCCTACGAGCAGTACTTC. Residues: CASSDTGVSSYEQYF.

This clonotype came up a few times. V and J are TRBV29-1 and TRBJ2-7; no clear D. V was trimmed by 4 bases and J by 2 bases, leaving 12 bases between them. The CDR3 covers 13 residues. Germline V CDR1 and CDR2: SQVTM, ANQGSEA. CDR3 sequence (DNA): TGCAGCGTTGCTAACACCAACGCCTACGAGCAGTACTTC. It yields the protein CSVANTNAYEQYF.

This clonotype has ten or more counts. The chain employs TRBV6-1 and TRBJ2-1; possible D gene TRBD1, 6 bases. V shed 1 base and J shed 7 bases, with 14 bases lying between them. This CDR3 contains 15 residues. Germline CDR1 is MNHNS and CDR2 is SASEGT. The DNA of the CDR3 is TGTGCCAGCAGTGAAGTGGGGAACAGGGAAAATGAGCAGTTCTTC. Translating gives CASSEVGNRENEQFF.

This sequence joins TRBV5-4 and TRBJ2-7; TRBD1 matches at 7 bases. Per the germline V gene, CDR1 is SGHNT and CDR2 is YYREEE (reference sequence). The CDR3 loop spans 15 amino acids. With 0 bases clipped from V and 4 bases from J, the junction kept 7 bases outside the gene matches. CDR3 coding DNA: TGTGCCAGCAGCTTGGTGGCAGGGGGTCGGTACGAGCAGTACTTC. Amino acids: CASSLVAGGRYEQYF.

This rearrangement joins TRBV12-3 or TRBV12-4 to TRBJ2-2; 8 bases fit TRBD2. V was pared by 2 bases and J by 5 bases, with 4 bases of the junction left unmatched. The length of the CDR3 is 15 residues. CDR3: CASSLRASGTGELFF. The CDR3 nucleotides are TGTGCCAGCAGTTTACGCGCTAGCGGGACCGGGGAGCTGTTTTTT.

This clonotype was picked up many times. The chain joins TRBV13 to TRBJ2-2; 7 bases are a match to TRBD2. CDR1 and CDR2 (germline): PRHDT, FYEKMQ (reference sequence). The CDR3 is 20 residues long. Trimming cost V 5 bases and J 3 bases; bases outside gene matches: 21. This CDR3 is CASSPTRGVWQGWDTGELFF. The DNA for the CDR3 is TGTGCCAGCAGCCCAACTCGGGGGGTCTGGCAGGGCTGGGACACCGGGGAGCTGTTTTTT. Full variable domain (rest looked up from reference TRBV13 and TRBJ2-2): AAGVIQSPRHLIKEKRETATLKCYPIPRHDTVYWYQQGPGQDPQFLISFYEKMQSDKGSIPDRFSAQQFSDYHSELNMSSLELGDSALYFCASSPTRGVWQGWDTGELFFGEGSRLTVL.

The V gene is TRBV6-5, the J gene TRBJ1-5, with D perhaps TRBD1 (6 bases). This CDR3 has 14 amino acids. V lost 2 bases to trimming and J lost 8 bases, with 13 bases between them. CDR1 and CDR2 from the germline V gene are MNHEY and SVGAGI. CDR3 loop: CASSYTGRTEPQHF. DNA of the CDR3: TGTGCCAGCAGTTACACGGGTCGGACAGAGCCCCAGCATTTT.

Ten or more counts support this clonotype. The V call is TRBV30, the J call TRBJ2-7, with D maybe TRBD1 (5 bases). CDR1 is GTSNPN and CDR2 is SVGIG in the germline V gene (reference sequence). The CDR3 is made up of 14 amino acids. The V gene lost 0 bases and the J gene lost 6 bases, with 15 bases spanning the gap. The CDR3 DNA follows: TGTGCCTGGAGTGTAGGGCAGGGTTTCTTCGAGCAGTACTTC. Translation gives CAWSVGQGFFEQYF.

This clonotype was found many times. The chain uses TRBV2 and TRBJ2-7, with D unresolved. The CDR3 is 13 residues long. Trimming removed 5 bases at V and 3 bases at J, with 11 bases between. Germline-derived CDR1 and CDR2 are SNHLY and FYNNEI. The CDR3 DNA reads TGTGCCAGCAGTTGGGCAGAATACTACGAGCAGTACTTC. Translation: CASSWAEYYEQYF.

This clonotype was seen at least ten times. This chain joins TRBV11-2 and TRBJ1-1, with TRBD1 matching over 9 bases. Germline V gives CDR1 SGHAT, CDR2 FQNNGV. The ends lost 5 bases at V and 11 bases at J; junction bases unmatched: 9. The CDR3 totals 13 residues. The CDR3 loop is CASSASGTGSAFF. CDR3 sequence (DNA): TGTGCCAGCAGCGCGTCCGGGACAGGGTCGGCTTTCTTT.

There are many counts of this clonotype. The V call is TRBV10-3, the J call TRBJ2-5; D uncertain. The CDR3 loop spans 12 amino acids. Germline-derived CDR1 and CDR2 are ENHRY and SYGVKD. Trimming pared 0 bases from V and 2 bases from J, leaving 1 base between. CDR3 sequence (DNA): TGTGCCATCAGTGAGTCACAAGAGACCCAGTACTTC. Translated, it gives CAISESQETQYF.

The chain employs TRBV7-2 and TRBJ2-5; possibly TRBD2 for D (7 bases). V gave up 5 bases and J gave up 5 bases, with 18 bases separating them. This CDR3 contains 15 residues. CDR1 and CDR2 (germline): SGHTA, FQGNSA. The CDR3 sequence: CASSLVGGPGETQYF. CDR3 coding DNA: TGTGCCAGCAGCCTCGTGGGGGGGCCGGGTGAGACCCAGTACTTC.

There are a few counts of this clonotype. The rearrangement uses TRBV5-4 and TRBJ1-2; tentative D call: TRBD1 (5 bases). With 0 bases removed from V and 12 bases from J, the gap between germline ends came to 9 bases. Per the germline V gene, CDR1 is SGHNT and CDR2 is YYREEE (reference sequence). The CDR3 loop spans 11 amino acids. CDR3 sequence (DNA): TGTGCCAGCAGCTTGGGCCGGGACGACACCTTC. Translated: CASSLGRDDTF.

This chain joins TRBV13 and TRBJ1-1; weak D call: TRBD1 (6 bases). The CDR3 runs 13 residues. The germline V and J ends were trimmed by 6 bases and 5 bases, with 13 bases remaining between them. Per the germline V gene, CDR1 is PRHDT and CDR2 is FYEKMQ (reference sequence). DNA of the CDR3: TGTGCCAGCAGGGAACAGGGTGCGACTGAAGCTTTCTTT. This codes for CASREQGATEAFF.

CDR3 DNA sequence: TGTGCCAGCAGCTTAACAAGGGGACCAAACACTGAAGCTTTCTTT. Translated: CASSLTRGPNTEAFF. The gene calls are TRBV7-3 and TRBJ1-1; a weak D match, TRBD1 (5 bases). CDR1 and CDR2 from the germline V gene are SGHTA and FQGTGA. The CDR3 spans 15 residues. Deletions cut 0 bases from V and 2 bases from J, with 10 bases between.

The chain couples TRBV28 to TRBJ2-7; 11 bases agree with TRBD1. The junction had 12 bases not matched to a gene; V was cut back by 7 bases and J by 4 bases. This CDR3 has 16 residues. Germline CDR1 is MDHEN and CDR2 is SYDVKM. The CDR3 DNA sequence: TGTGCCAGCACCTCCCCCGGGACAGGGGGGGGTTACGAGCAGTACTTC. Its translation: CASTSPGTGGGYEQYF.

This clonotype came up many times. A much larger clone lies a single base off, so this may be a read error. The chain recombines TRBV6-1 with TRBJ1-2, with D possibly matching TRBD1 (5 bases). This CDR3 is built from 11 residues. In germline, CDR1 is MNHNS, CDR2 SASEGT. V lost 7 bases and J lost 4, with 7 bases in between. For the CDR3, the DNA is TGTGCCAGCACCGACAGCTATGGCTACACCTTC. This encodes CASTDSYGYTF.

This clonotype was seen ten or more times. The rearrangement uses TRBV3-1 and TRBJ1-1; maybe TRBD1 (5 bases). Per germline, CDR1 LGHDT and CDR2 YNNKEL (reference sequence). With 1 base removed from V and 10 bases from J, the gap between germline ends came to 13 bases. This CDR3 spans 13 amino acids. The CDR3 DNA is TGTGCCAGCAGCCAAGGGAGACAGATTAGAGCTTTCTTT. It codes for CASSQGRQIRAFF. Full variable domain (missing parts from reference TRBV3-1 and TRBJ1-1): DTAVSQTPKYLVTQMGNDKSIKCEQNLGHDTMYWYKQDSKKFLKIMFSYNNKELIINETVPNRFSPKSPDKAHLNLHINSLELGDSAVYFCASSQGRQIRAFFGQGTRLTVV.

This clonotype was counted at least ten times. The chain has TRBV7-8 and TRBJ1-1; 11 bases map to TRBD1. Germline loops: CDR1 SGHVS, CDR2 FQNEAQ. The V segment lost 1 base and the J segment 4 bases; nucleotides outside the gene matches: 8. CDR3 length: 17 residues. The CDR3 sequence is CASSLVRTGGKITEAFF. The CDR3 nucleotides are TGTGCCAGCAGCTTAGTCCGGACAGGGGGCAAGATCACTGAAGCTTTCTTT.